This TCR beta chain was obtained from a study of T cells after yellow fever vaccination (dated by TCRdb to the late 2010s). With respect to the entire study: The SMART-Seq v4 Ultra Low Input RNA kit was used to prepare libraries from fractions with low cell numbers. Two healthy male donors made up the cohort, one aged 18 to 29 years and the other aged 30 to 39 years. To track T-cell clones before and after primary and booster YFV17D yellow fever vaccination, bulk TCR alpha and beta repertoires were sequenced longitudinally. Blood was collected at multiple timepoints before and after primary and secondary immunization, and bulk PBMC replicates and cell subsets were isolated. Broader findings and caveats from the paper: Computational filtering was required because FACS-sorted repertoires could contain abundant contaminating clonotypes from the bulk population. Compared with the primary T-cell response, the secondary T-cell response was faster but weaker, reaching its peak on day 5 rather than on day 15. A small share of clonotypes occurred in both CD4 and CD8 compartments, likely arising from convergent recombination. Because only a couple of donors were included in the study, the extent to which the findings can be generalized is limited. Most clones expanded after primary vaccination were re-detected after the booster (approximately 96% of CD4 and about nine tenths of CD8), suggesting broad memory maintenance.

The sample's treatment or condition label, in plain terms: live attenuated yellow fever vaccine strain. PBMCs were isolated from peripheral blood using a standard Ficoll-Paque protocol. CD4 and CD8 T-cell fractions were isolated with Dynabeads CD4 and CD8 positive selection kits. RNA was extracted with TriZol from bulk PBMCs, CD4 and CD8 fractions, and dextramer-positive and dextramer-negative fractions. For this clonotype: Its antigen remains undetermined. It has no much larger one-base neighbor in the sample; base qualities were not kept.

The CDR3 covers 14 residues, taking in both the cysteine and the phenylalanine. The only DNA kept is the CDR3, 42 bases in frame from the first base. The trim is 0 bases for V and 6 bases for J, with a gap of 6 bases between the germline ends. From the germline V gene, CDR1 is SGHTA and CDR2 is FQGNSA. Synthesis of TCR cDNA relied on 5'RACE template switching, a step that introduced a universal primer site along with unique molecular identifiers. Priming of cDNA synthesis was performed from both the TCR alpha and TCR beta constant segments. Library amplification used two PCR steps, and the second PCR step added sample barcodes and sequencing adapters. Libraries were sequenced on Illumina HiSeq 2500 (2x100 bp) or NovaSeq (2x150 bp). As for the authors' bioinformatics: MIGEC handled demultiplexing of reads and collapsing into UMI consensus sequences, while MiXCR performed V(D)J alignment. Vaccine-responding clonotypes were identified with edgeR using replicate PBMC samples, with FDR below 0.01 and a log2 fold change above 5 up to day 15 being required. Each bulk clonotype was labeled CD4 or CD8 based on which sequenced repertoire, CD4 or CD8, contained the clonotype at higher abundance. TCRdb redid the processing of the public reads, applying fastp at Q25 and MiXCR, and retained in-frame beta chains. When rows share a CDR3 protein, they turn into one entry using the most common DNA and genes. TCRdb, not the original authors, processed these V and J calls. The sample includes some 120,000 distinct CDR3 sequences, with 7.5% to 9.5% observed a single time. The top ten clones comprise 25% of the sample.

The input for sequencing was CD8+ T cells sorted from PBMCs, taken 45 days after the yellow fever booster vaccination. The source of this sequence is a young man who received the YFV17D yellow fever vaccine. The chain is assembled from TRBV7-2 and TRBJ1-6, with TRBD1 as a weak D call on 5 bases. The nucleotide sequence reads TGTGCCAGCAGCTTAGCGACAGCTAATTCACCCCTCCACTTT. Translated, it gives CASSLATANSPLHF.